A single sample gave rise to the 23 T cell receptor beta chains below, sequenced in a study of T cell responses to AZD1222 COVID-19 vaccine. Here immunoSEQ multiplex PCR was the method, and the copy in TCRdb shows in-frame clones only, minus some. This table has around 140,000 clones, over 75% appearing once. The source was peripheral blood, collected on day 0 of AZD1222 vaccination. The receptor set was obtained from an adult in good health.

This clone was seen a single time. This chain joins TRBV5-8 and TRBJ1-1; 10 bases are shared with TRBD1. The CDR3 loop spans 17 amino acids. The V segment lost 3 bases and the J segment 5 bases; nucleotides outside the gene matches: 13. CDR1 and CDR2 from the germline V gene are SGHTS and YDEGEE. The CDR3 is CASSSYPGTGVRTEAFF. The DNA of the CDR3 is TGTGCCAGCAGCTCCTATCCCGGGACAGGGGTTAGGACTGAAGCTTTCTTT.

This chain joins TRBV28 and TRBJ1-1; tentatively, D is TRBD1 (6 bases). CDR3 length equals 12 residues. The V end lost 6 bases, the J end lost 8 bases, and 13 bases lay between the germline ends. CDR1 is MDHEN, CDR2 SYDVKM, per germline. In nucleotides, the CDR3 is TGTGCCAGCAGATACTTAGGGACAGAAGCTTTCTTT. This sequence encodes CASRYLGTEAFF.

This clone has just one count. The genes are TRBV11-2 and TRBJ2-2; maybe TRBD2 (6 bases). Germline V gene sequence: CDR1 SGHAT, CDR2 FQNNGV. V gave up 1 base and J gave up 5 bases, with 11 bases separating them. The CDR3 loop spans 15 amino acids. The CDR3 DNA is TGTGCCAGCAGCTTAGGCGGAGGGTCGACCGGGGAGCTGTTTTTT. Its protein product is CASSLGGGSTGELFF.

The chain is built from TRBV6-5 and TRBJ2-7, with 9 positions matching TRBD2. Per the germline V gene, CDR1 is MNHEY and CDR2 is SVGAGI. CDR3 length equals 15 residues. With 0 bases clipped from V and 6 bases from J, the junction kept 6 bases outside the gene matches. The CDR3 sequence is CASSYSAGGPSEQYF. The CDR3 nucleotides read TGTGCCAGCAGTTACTCGGCGGGAGGGCCGAGCGAGCAGTACTTC.

V usage is TRBV19 and J usage is TRBJ1-5; unclear D gene. V dropped 4 bases and J dropped 11 bases, with 15 bases sitting between them. This CDR3 spans 13 amino acids. Germline V gene data show CDR1 as LNHDA and CDR2 as SQIVND (reference sequence). DNA for the CDR3: TGTGCCAGTAGTAAGGTTATCCTTTTGGCCCAGCATTTT. Residues: CASSKVILLAQHF.

Note on this clone: Germline and junction disagree at one end, which may indicate a read error. V is TRBV7-2 and J is TRBJ1-6; D is undetermined. Germline V CDR1 and CDR2: SGHTA, FQGNSA. The CDR3 loop spans 13 amino acids. The CDR3 DNA reads TGTGTCAGCAGCCCTGGTCAGAATTCACCCCTCCACTTT. It specifies CVSSPGQNSPLHF.

CDR3 nucleotide sequence: TGTGCCAGCAGCTTTTACCGGAACACTGAAGCTTTCTTT. This encodes CASSFYRNTEAFF. This chain links TRBV7-3 with TRBJ1-1; D call uncertain. This CDR3 has 13 residues. Trimming shortened V by 3 bases and J by 1 base, and 6 bases separated the two germline ends. Looked up from germline, CDR1 is SGHTA and CDR2 is FQGTGA.

The chain has TRBV6-5 and TRBJ1-2, with a tentative D call TRBD1 (5 bases). The V end lost 9 bases, the J end lost 5 bases, and 16 bases lay between the germline ends. Germline V gives CDR1 MNHEY, CDR2 SVGAGI. This CDR3 spans 13 amino acids. The DNA of the CDR3 is TGTGCCAGTAGTCCGGGGCCGGGGTATGGCTACACCTTC. This gives the protein CASSPGPGYGYTF.

The chain combines TRBV10-2 with TRBJ2-1; D possibly corresponds to TRBD2 (7 bases). Germline CDR1 reads WSHSY; CDR2 reads SAAADI. The ends were cut back, 8 bases at V and 5 bases at J, with 19 bases in the middle. The CDR3 has 15 amino acids. CDR3 bases: TGCGCCAGCGAGGGGGGAGCGGGGAAACACAATGAGCAGTTCTTC. It translates to CASEGGAGKHNEQFF.

The chain combines TRBV7-8 with TRBJ1-4; D is perhaps TRBD1 (6 bases). The CDR3 runs to 15 residues. CDR1 is SGHVS and CDR2 is FQNEAQ in the germline V gene. Deletions cut 7 bases from V and 3 bases from J, with 15 bases between. CDR3 coding DNA: TGTGCCAGCAAACCAGGAGGACAGCCTAATGAAAAACTGTTTTTT. Translated, it gives CASKPGGQPNEKLFF.

The gene calls are TRBV27 and TRBJ2-6, with D perhaps TRBD1 or TRBD2 (6 bases each). Germline CDR1 MNHEY, CDR2 SMNVEV (reference sequence). V was pared by 6 bases and J by 8 bases, with 20 bases between. CDR3 length: 16 amino acids. The CDR3 DNA reads as TGTGCCAGCAGATCTCCGATTCGAGGGGGGCCCAACGTCCTGACTTTC. Amino acids: CASRSPIRGGPNVLTF.

The chain couples TRBV18 to TRBJ2-2, with no clear D. Deletions cut 3 bases from V and 4 bases from J, with 6 bases between. The CDR3 runs to 13 residues. CDR1 and CDR2 from the germline V gene are KGHSH and LQKENI. CDR3 sequence reads: CASSPQGTGELFF. The CDR3 DNA reads as TGTGCCAGCTCACCTCAAGGCACCGGGGAGCTGTTTTTT.

The CDR3: CASSLGTSGISYEQYF. The DNA of the CDR3 is TGTGCCAGCAGCTTAGGAACTAGCGGCATCTCCTACGAGCAGTACTTC. V is TRBV7-9 and J is TRBJ2-7; 8 bases agree with TRBD2. V lost 1 base and J lost 0; bases outside the gene matches: 5. There are 16 residues in the CDR3. Germline V CDR1 and CDR2: SEHNR, FQNEAQ (reference sequence). Variable domain in full (rest from reference TRBV7-9 and TRBJ2-7): DTGVSQNPRHKITKRGQNVTFRCDPISEHNRLYWYRQTLGQGPEFLTYFQNEAQLEKSRLLSDRFSAERPKGSFSTLEIQRTEQGDSAMYLCASSLGTSGISYEQYFGPGTRLTVT.

The J gene is TRBJ1-1, the V gene TRBV25-1; 7 nucleotides line up with TRBD1. The J segment lost 10 bases and the V segment lost 3 bases, leaving 17 bases of the junction unmatched. CDR1 is MGHDK, CDR2 SYGVNS, per germline. The CDR3 contains 16 residues. Here the CDR3 reads CASSDPLGGANLAAFF. CDR3 DNA sequence: TGTGCCAGCAGTGATCCGCTAGGGGGCGCGAATTTGGCAGCTTTCTTT.

The J gene is TRBJ2-4, the V gene TRBV4-1; D may be TRBD1 (5 bases). The CDR3 runs to 16 residues. Germline V gene data show CDR1 as MGHRA and CDR2 as YSYEKL. V lost 0 bases, J lost 1 base, and 10 bases lay in between. CDR3 amino acids: CASSQDGPGAKNIQYF. The CDR3 DNA follows: TGCGCCAGCAGCCAAGATGGGCCAGGGGCCAAAAACATTCAGTACTTC.

V is TRBV4-1 and J is TRBJ1-1; maybe TRBD1 (6 bases). V lost 0 bases and J 10 bases, leaving 24 bases between the germline ends. The CDR3 runs to 17 residues. Germline CDR1 reads MGHRA; CDR2 reads YSYEKL. CDR3 bases: TGCGCCAGCAGCCAAGATAGTCAAGGGTGGCAGGGGCTATCAGCTTTCTTT. Amino acids: CASSQDSQGWQGLSAFF.

V usage is TRBV6-4 and J usage is TRBJ2-2, with 7 bases identical to TRBD1. With 7 bases clipped from V and 1 base from J, the junction kept 6 bases outside the gene matches. Germline V CDR1 and CDR2: MRHNA, SNTAGT. The length of the CDR3 is 15 residues. The CDR3 loop is CASKAGTENTGELFF. The CDR3 bases are TGTGCCAGCAAGGCCGGGACAGAGAACACCGGGGAGCTGTTTTTT.

This clone is a singleton in its sample. The chain joins TRBV19 to TRBJ1-2, with D possibly TRBD1 on 5 matching bases. The CDR3 spans 14 residues. Trimming left V 2 bases short and J 5 bases short, with 12 bases between. From germline, CDR1 is LNHDA and CDR2 SQIVND (reference sequence). CDR3 nucleotides: TGTGCCAGTAGTATAAGGCAGGGCCCTTATGGCTACACCTTC. The encoded protein is CASSIRQGPYGYTF.

The V and J genes are TRBV13 and TRBJ2-5, with D perhaps TRBD1 (6 bases). Germline CDR1 PRHDT, CDR2 FYEKMQ (reference sequence). V shed 2 bases and J shed 3 bases, with 7 bases lying between them. CDR3 length: 13 amino acids. The CDR3 nucleotides read TGTGCCAGCAGCTTAAGGGGGAAAGAGACCCAGTACTTC. It specifies CASSLRGKETQYF.

The rearrangement links TRBV30 to TRBJ2-3, with 8 bases that match TRBD1. CDR3 length: 17 residues. The trim removed 1 base at V and 5 bases at J, leaving 14 bases unmatched. Germline V gene data show CDR1 as GTSNPN and CDR2 as SVGIG (reference sequence). The CDR3 DNA reads TGTGCCTGGAGTGCTGGCTGGGGACAGGCCAGTGGAGATACGCAGTATTTT. This sequence encodes CAWSAGWGQASGDTQYF.

The chain has TRBV7-2 and TRBJ1-2; D possibly corresponds to TRBD1 (6 bases). From germline, CDR1 is SGHTA and CDR2 FQGNSA. The CDR3 has 16 residues. V lost 4 bases, J lost 4 bases, and 19 bases lay in between. The CDR3 is CASSSLGGGGGYGYTF. The CDR3 nucleotides are TGTGCCAGCAGCTCCCTCGGTGGGGGGGGCGGCTATGGCTACACCTTC. Full variable domain (missing parts from reference TRBV7-2 and TRBJ1-2): GAGVSQSPSNKVTEKGKDVELRCDPISGHTALYWYRQSLGQGLEFLIYFQGNSAPDKSGLPSDRFSAERTGGSVSTLTIQRTQQEDSAVYLCASSSLGGGGGYGYTFGSGTRLTVV.

V and J are TRBV7-8 and TRBJ1-1; D is unclear. Germline V gives CDR1 SGHVS, CDR2 FQNEAQ. This CDR3 is 15 amino acids long. Trimming took off 4 bases at V and 1 base at J, with 13 bases between the two ends. The CDR3 sequence: CASSYQYTRNTEAFF. Here the CDR3 DNA reads TGTGCCAGCAGCTATCAATATACACGGAACACTGAAGCTTTCTTT.

The chain is built from TRBV7-9 and TRBJ2-1; D is ambiguous. The CDR3 totals 15 residues. Trimming left V 5 bases short and J 6 bases short, with 17 bases between. Per the germline V gene, CDR1 is SEHNR and CDR2 is FQNEAQ (reference sequence). CDR3 bases: TGTGCCAGCAGCCCCTCGATAGCTATTGGCAATGAGCAGTTCTTC. Protein: CASSPSIAIGNEQFF.